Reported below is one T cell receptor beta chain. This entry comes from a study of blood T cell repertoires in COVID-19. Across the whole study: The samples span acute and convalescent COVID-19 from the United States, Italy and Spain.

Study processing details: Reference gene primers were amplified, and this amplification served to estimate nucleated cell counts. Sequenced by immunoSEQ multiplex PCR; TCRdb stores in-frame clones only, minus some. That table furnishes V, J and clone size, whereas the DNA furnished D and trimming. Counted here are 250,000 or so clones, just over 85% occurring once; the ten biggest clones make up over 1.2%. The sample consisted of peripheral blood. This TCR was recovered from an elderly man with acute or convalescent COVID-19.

CDR3 sequence (DNA): TGCGCCAGCAGACCGGACAGGGTTAACTATGGCTACACCTTC. This gives the protein CASRPDRVNYGYTF. This chain connects TRBV5-1 to TRBJ1-2; 8 bases map to TRBD1. The CDR3 covers 14 residues. Germline V gene data show CDR1 as SGHRS and CDR2 as YFSETQ. The ends lost 5 bases at V and 1 base at J; junction bases unmatched: 4. Full variable domain (rest looked up from reference TRBV5-1 and TRBJ1-2): KAGVTQTPRYLIKTRGQQVTLSCSPISGHRSVSWYQQTPGQGLQFLFEYFSETQRNKGNFPGRFSGRQFSNSRSEMNVSTLELGDSALYLCASRPDRVNYGYTFGSGTRLTVV.